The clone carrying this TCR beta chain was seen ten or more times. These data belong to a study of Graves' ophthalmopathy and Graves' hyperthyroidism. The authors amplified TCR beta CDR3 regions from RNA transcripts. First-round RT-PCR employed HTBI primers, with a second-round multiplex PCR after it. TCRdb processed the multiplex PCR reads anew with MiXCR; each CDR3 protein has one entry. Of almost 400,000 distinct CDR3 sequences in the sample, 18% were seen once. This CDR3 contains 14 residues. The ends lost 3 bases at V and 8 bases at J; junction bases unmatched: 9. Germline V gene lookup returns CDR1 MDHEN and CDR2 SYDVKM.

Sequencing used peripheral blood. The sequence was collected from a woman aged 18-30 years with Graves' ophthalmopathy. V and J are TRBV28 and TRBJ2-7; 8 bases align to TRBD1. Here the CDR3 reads CASSLGRGRFKQYF. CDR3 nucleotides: TGTGCCAGCAGTTTGGGCAGGGGGCGCTTCAAGCAGTACTTC.